This T cell receptor beta chain comes out of a study of identical twins. Study findings and constraints: Zero-insertion analyses could be partly confounded by invariant MAIT and iNKT cells. Out-of-frame alpha sequences common to twins exhibited an excess of low generation probability.

The CDR3 spans 14 residues. V was pared by 3 bases and J by 4 bases, with 12 bases between. The V gene's germline CDR1 is LGHNA and CDR2 YNFKEQ. It was template switching that added a universal primer site, and there were unique molecular identifiers on the cDNA. TCRdb re-derived calls from the 5' RACE reads in MiXCR, one entry per CDR3 protein. The profile shows 420,000 or so distinct CDR3 sequences, around a sixth of them singletons. As for this clonotype: The antigen remains unidentified.

Healthy Caucasians supplied all donations. Sequencing was done on a sample of naive T cells sorted from blood. The V and J genes are TRBV4-2 and TRBJ1-2, with D perhaps matching TRBD1 (5 bases). The receptor comes from a man aged 45-65 years in good health. This chain's CDR3 is CASSQGPTFYGYTF. CDR3 nucleotide sequence: TGTGCCAGCAGCCAGGGGCCAACATTCTATGGCTACACCTTC.